These 32 T cell receptor beta chains came from one sample sequenced in a study of blood T cell repertoires in COVID-19. Clones were sequenced by immunoSEQ multiplex PCR, and TCRdb holds only the in-frame ones, with some missing. The table lists a few hundred thousand clones, over 75% of them singletons. Material for sequencing was PBMCs or T cells enriched from blood (not recorded which). These receptors originate from a man aged 40-49 years in a cohort exposed to, infected with or recovered from COVID-19 (not recorded which).

The chain recombines TRBV28 with TRBJ2-2; 7 bases fit TRBD1. Germline lookup yields CDR1 MDHEN and CDR2 SYDVKM. The CDR3 is made up of 16 amino acids. After removal of 7 bases from V and 5 bases from J, the junction contained 13 bases not matched to a gene. The CDR3 protein is CASIAVRGWGTGELFF. The CDR3 DNA reads TGTGCCAGCATCGCAGTCAGGGGGTGGGGTACCGGGGAGCTGTTTTTT.

This rearrangement joins TRBV13 to TRBJ2-2, with TRBD2 identical over 11 bases. V was pared by 5 bases and J by 1 base, with 12 bases of the junction left unmatched. Per germline, CDR1 PRHDT and CDR2 FYEKMQ (reference sequence). The CDR3 sequence is 19 residues long. As DNA, the CDR3 is TGTGCCAGCAGCACGGGGGTACTAGGGACTAGCGGGAACACCGGGGAGCTGTTTTTT. Encoded protein: CASSTGVLGTSGNTGELFF.

In this sample, this clone turned up a few times. The rearrangement links TRBV3-1 (or the pseudogene TRBV3-2) to TRBJ1-3, with TRBD1 matching over 8 bases. The V and J ends lost 5 bases and 2 bases, in that order; junction bases with no gene match: 5. Germline CDR1 reads LGHDT; CDR2 reads YNNKEL (reference sequence). CDR3 length: 15 amino acids. The CDR3, as DNA: TGTGCCAGCAGCTACGGACAGGGCACTGGAAACACCATATATTTT. This gives the protein CASSYGQGTGNTIYF.

CDR3 DNA sequence: TGCGCCAGCAGGGCCGGGACAGGGGGCGCGTGGACTGAAAAACTGTTTTTT. This codes for CASRAGTGGAWTEKLFF. The chain uses TRBV5-1 and TRBJ1-4; TRBD1 agrees at 12 bases. CDR3 length equals 17 residues. CDR1 and CDR2 (germline): SGHRS, YFSETQ. V was clipped by 5 bases and J by 7 bases; unmatched bases: 12.

V and J are TRBV3-1 (or the pseudogene TRBV3-2) and TRBJ2-3, with 7 nucleotides matching TRBD2. V lost 0 bases to trimming and J lost 3 bases; unmatched junction nucleotides: 6. Germline loops: CDR1 LGHDT, CDR2 YNNKEL (reference sequence). This CDR3 region has 16 residues. Here the CDR3 reads CASSQDRGSSTDTQYF. CDR3 nucleotides: TGTGCCAGCAGCCAAGATCGCGGGAGTAGTACAGATACGCAGTATTTT.

This chain connects TRBV2 to TRBJ2-2; D is possibly TRBD2 (5 bases). Germline CDR1 reads SNHLY; CDR2 reads FYNNEI. The CDR3 spans 14 residues. V was cut by 8 bases and J by 0 bases, with 10 bases left in between. CDR3 in amino acids: CASGEHPNTGELFF. CDR3 sequence (DNA): TGTGCCAGCGGGGAGCACCCGAACACCGGGGAGCTGTTTTTT.

The chain links TRBV10-2 to TRBJ1-4; a weak D match, TRBD1 (5 bases). The germline CDR1 and CDR2 sequences are WSHSY and SAAADI. There are 13 residues in the CDR3. V was clipped by 8 bases and J by 8 bases, with 15 bases between them. CDR3 region: CASSPRDGEKLFF. The CDR3 DNA follows: TGCGCCAGCTCACCCAGGGATGGGGAAAAACTGTTTTTT.

The chain recombines TRBV28 with TRBJ2-7; 14 nucleotides agree with TRBD2. The length of the CDR3 is 15 residues. Germline values: CDR1 MDHEN, CDR2 SYDVKM. V gave up 5 bases and J gave up 4 bases; unmatched junction bases: 4. The CDR3 DNA reads TGTGCCAGCAGTGGACTAGCGGGAGGTCGGTACGAGCAGTACTTC. Translation: CASSGLAGGRYEQYF.

About this clone itself: Other nucleotide sequences in the sample specify the same CDR3. The chain has TRBV28 and TRBJ1-5; TRBD1 might be the D (6 bases). CDR1 is MDHEN and CDR2 is SYDVKM in the germline V gene. V lost 3 bases, J lost 2 bases, and 11 bases lay in between. CDR3 length: 15 amino acids. For the CDR3, the DNA is TGTGCCAGCAGTTTGAGGGCAGGGGGCAATCAGCCCCAGCATTTT. This sequence encodes CASSLRAGGNQPQHF.

This chain uses TRBV24-1 with TRBJ2-5; 7 bases match TRBD2. V dropped 6 bases and J dropped 3; count of bases not matched to a gene: 6. The CDR3 is 14 residues long. From germline, CDR1 is KGHDR and CDR2 SFDVKD. CDR3 region: CATSPVGGEETQYF. The CDR3 DNA is TGTGCCACCAGTCCCGTGGGAGGGGAAGAGACCCAGTACTTC.

This clone was counted between two and nine times. CDR3 residues: CASSSVGAGDEKLFF. CDR3 sequence (DNA): TGTGCCAGTAGTTCGGTGGGGGCCGGGGATGAAAAACTGTTTTTT. The gene calls are TRBV19 and TRBJ1-4, with a weak D call TRBD1 (6 bases). Trimming removed 5 bases from V and 6 bases from J, with 16 bases in between. The CDR3 consists of 15 residues. CDR1 is LNHDA, CDR2 SQIVND, per germline (reference sequence).

The chain combines TRBV27 with TRBJ2-1; D may be TRBD2 (6 bases). Trimming took 8 bases from V and 4 from J, leaving 18 bases between them. Per the germline V gene, CDR1 is MNHEY and CDR2 is SMNVEV (reference sequence). CDR3 size: 15 residues. DNA for the CDR3: TGTGCCAGCCATTCAGGGCGGCTAGCGTACAATGAGCAGTTCTTC. Its translation is CASHSGRLAYNEQFF.

This rearrangement joins TRBV28 to TRBJ1-2, with D tentatively TRBD1 (6 bases). V shed 4 bases and J shed 8 bases, with 14 bases lying between them. This CDR3 is 13 amino acids long. Germline V gene lookup returns CDR1 MDHEN and CDR2 SYDVKM. The CDR3 DNA is TGTGCCAGCAGTTCGAACAGGGTGGGCGGCTACACCTTC. Translating gives CASSSNRVGGYTF.

This clone has a handful of counts. The chain is built from TRBV7-2 and TRBJ1-1; D is possibly TRBD1 (6 bases). The CDR3 has 13 residues. V lost 3 bases and J lost 1, with 6 bases in between. The V gene's germline CDR1 is SGHTA and CDR2 FQGNSA. The chain's CDR3 is CASSLTGNTEAFF. For the CDR3, the DNA is TGTGCCAGCAGCTTGACAGGGAACACTGAAGCTTTCTTT.

The rearrangement joins TRBV5-1 to TRBJ1-1, with a tentative D call TRBD1 (5 bases). This CDR3 has 15 residues. Trimming cost V 3 bases and J 4 bases, with 16 bases left between them. Germline V CDR1 and CDR2: SGHRS, YFSETQ. This CDR3 reads CASSWGAGGGTEAFF. The CDR3 bases are TGCGCCAGCAGCTGGGGCGCGGGGGGAGGCACTGAAGCTTTCTTT.

J is TRBJ1-1 and V is TRBV2; tentatively, D is TRBD1 (6 bases). The CDR3 is 13 residues long. Trimming stripped 4 bases from V and 1 base from J, with 7 bases between. CDR1 and CDR2 (germline): SNHLY, FYNNEI. The CDR3, as DNA: TGTGCCAGCAGTGGGACAGCGAACACTGAAGCTTTCTTT. Translation: CASSGTANTEAFF.

The chain carries TRBV29-1 and TRBJ2-5; 10 nucleotides agree with TRBD2. CDR3 length: 15 amino acids. J lost 2 bases, V lost 3 bases, and 6 bases had no gene match. From germline, CDR1 is SQVTM and CDR2 ANQGSEA. CDR3 DNA sequence: TGCAGCGTTGATTGGCTAGCGGGAGTTCAAGAGACCCAGTACTTC. Its translation: CSVDWLAGVQETQYF.

V gene TRBV10-2 combines with J gene TRBJ2-4; no clear D. The CDR3 runs to 16 residues. From germline, CDR1 is WSHSY and CDR2 SAAADI. Trimming pared 0 bases from V and 0 bases from J, leaving 9 bases between. The CDR3 here is CASSESTQLAKNIQYF. The CDR3 coding sequence is TGCGCCAGCAGTGAGTCGACTCAGCTAGCCAAAAACATTCAGTACTTC.

In regard to this clone: Other DNA variants within this sample encode the same CDR3. The chain recombines TRBV4-1 with TRBJ1-2; weak D call: TRBD1 (5 bases). CDR1 is MGHRA and CDR2 is YSYEKL in the germline V gene. CDR3 length equals 14 residues. V was trimmed by 0 bases and J by 4 bases, leaving 9 bases between them. The CDR3 loop is CASSQDGGTYGYTF. CDR3 nucleotide sequence: TGCGCCAGCAGCCAAGACGGAGGGACCTATGGCTACACCTTC.

The chain employs TRBV24-1 and TRBJ2-2; 12 nucleotides align to TRBD2. CDR3 length equals 15 residues. Germline V lookup: CDR1 KGHDR, CDR2 SFDVKD. V lost 6 bases, J lost 7 bases, and 5 bases stayed unmatched. The CDR3 DNA reads as TGTGCCACCAGTCGACTAGCGGGAGTTGGCGGGGAGCTGTTTTTT. Its translation: CATSRLAGVGGELFF.

The rearrangement links TRBV28 to TRBJ1-2; TRBD1 aligns across 9 bases. Germline values: CDR1 MDHEN, CDR2 SYDVKM. With V trimmed by 9 bases and J by 1 base, 3 bases remained unmatched. This CDR3 has 13 amino acids. This CDR3 is CASRDRVNYGYTF. The CDR3 DNA sequence: TGTGCCAGTCGGGACAGGGTTAACTATGGCTACACCTTC.

The V and J genes are TRBV4-2 and TRBJ1-3; D gene ambiguous. Germline V gives CDR1 LGHNA, CDR2 YNFKEQ. This CDR3 has 16 residues. V was shortened by 2 bases and J by 0 bases, with 11 bases between the two germline ends. The CDR3 is CASSQNLRSSGNTIYF. CDR3 DNA sequence: TGTGCCAGCAGCCAAAACCTTCGGAGCTCTGGAAACACCATATATTTT.

The chain has TRBV5-5 and TRBJ1-2; D possibly corresponds to TRBD1 (6 bases). This CDR3 has 13 amino acids. Between the trimmed V and J ends, which lost 2 bases and 7 bases, there was a span of 12 bases. Germline CDR1 and CDR2: SGHKS and YYEKEE (reference sequence). The CDR3 DNA sequence: TGTGCCAGCAGCTTTGGGGGCGCGGGTGGCTACACCTTC. Encoded protein: CASSFGGAGGYTF.

The chain has TRBV5-5 and TRBJ2-1, with 11 bases matching TRBD2. V lost 4 bases to trimming and J lost 10 bases; unmatched junction nucleotides: 7. Germline V gives CDR1 SGHKS, CDR2 YYEKEE (reference sequence). The CDR3 covers 14 residues. The CDR3: CASSASGRSEEQFF. The CDR3 coding sequence is TGTGCCAGCAGCGCTAGCGGGAGGAGCGAGGAGCAGTTCTTC.

This rearrangement joins TRBV4-1 to TRBJ1-2, with D perhaps TRBD1 (5 bases). Germline V gene lookup returns CDR1 MGHRA and CDR2 YSYEKL. Trimming removed 0 bases from V and 11 bases from J, with 10 bases in between. This CDR3 spans 12 amino acids. The CDR3 coding sequence is TGCGCCAGCAGCCAAGATGGGGGGAGTTACACCTTC. Residues: CASSQDGGSYTF.

This chain uses TRBV7-6 with TRBJ1-1; D remains ambiguous. Looked up from germline, CDR1 is SGHVS and CDR2 is FNYEAQ. The CDR3 is 14 amino acids. V lost 0 bases and J 6 bases, leaving 11 bases between the germline ends. The CDR3 nucleotides are TGTGCCAGCAGCTTAGCACGGGGAGTGGCTGAAGCTTTCTTT. Amino acids: CASSLARGVAEAFF.

The count of this clone is one. The rearrangement uses TRBV30 and TRBJ1-2; 7 positions agree with TRBD1. With V trimmed by 8 bases and J by 2 bases, 14 bases remained unmatched. Germline CDR1 and CDR2: GTSNPN and SVGIG (reference sequence). CDR3 length: 15 residues. CDR3 nucleotides: TGTGCCGGGTACAGGGGTCGCCTAAAAAACTATGGCTACACCTTC. The encoded protein is CAGYRGRLKNYGYTF.

V and J are TRBV28 and TRBJ2-2; TRBD1 aligns across 8 bases. Germline-derived CDR1 and CDR2 are MDHEN and SYDVKM. V trimming: 8 bases; J trimming: 5 bases; junction bases outside the gene matches: 7. CDR3 length equals 14 residues. The CDR3 bases are TGTGCCAGCCTGACAGGGGTAATAACCGGGGAGCTGTTTTTT. Translation gives CASLTGVITGELFF.

About this clone: This sample also contains other DNA sequences that code for the same CDR3. The rearrangement uses TRBV2 and TRBJ1-5; a weak D match, TRBD1 (6 bases). Germline CDR1 reads SNHLY; CDR2 reads FYNNEI. Trimming left V 2 bases short and J 1 base short, with 9 bases between. The CDR3 totals 15 residues. CDR3 region: CASSEQGLSNQPQHF. CDR3 nucleotide sequence: TGTGCCAGCAGTGAACAGGGGTTAAGCAATCAGCCCCAGCATTTT.

The V and J genes are TRBV29-1 and TRBJ2-3; 7 nucleotides line up with TRBD1. The germline V gene has CDR1 SQVTM and CDR2 ANQGSEA. The J segment lost 2 bases and the V segment lost 2 bases, leaving 4 bases of the junction unmatched. This CDR3 region has 14 residues. The CDR3 DNA is TGCAGCGTTGAAATGGGACAGCCCACAGATACGCAGTATTTT. Its protein product is CSVEMGQPTDTQYF.

The chain employs TRBV7-9 and TRBJ2-5, with D perhaps matching TRBD1 (8 bases). Trimming pared 2 bases from V and 0 bases from J, leaving 16 bases between. The CDR3 is 17 residues long. The germline V gene encodes CDR1 SEHNR and CDR2 FQNEAQ (reference sequence). The CDR3 region is CASSLSEQGGYQETQYF. As DNA, the CDR3 is TGTGCCAGCAGCTTAAGTGAACAGGGGGGGTACCAAGAGACCCAGTACTTC.

This rearrangement joins TRBV24-1 to TRBJ1-2; D is possibly TRBD1 (5 bases). CDR1 and CDR2 from the germline V gene are KGHDR and SFDVKD. This CDR3 comprises 13 residues. V dropped 6 bases and J dropped 4 bases, with 11 bases sitting between them. The CDR3 sequence: CATSMGGGYGYTF. CDR3 nucleotide sequence: TGTGCCACCAGTATGGGGGGTGGCTATGGCTACACCTTC.